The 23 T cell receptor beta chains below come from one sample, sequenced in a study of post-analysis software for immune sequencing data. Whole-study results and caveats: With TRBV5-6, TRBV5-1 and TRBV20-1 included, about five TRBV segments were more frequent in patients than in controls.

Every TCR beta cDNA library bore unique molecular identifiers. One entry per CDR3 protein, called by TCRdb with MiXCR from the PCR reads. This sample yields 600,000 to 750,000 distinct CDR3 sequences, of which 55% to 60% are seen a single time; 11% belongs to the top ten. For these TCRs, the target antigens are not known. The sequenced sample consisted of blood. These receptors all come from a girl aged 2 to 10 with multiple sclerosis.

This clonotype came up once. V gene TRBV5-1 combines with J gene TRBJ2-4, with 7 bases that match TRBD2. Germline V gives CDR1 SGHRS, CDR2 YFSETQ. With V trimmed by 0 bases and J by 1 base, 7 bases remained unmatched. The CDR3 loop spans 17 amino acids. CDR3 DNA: TGCGCCAGCAGCTTGGCTCGTCGGGAGGACGCCAAAAACATTCAGTACTTC. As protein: CASSLARREDAKNIQYF.

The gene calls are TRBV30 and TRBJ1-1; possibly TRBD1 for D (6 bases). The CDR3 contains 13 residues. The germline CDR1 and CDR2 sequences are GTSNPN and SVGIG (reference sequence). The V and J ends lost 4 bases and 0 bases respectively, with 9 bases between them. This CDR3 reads CAWTQGLNTEAFF. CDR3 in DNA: TGTGCCTGGACACAGGGATTGAACACTGAAGCTTTCTTT. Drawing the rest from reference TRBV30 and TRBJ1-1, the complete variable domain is SQTIHQWPATLVQPVGSPLSLECTVEGTSNPNLYWYRQAAGRGLQLLFYSVGIGQISSEVPQNLSASRPQDRQFILSSKKLLLSDSGFYLCAWTQGLNTEAFFGQGTRLTVV.

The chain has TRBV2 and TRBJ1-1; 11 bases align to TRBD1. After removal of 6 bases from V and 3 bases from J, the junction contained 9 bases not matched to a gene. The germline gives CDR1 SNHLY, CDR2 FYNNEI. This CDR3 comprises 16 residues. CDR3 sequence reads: CASSGTGGGWDTEAFF. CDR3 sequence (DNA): TGTGCCAGCAGCGGGACAGGGGGAGGTTGGGACACTGAAGCTTTCTTT.

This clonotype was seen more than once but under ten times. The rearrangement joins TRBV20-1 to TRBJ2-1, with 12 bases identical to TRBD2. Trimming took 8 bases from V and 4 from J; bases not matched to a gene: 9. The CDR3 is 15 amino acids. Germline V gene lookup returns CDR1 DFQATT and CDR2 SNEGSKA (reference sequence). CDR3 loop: CSSTETSGRYNEQFF. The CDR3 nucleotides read TGCAGTTCAACCGAAACTAGCGGGAGGTACAATGAGCAGTTCTTC.

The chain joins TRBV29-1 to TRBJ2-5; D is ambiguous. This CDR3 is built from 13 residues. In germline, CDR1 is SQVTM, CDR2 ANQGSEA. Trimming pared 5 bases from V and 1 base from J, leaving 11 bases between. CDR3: CSVLWAGQETQYF. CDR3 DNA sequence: TGCAGCGTTCTCTGGGCTGGCCAAGAGACCCAGTACTTC. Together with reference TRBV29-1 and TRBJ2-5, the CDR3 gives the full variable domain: SAVISQKPSRDICQRGTSLTIQCQVDSQVTMMFWYRQQPGQSLTLIATANQGSEATYESGFVIDKFPISRPNLTFSTLTVSNMSPEDSSIYLCSVLWAGQETQYFGPGTRLLVL.

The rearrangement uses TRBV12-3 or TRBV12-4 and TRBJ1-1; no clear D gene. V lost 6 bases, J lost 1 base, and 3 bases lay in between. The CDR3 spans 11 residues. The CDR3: CASRKNTEAFF. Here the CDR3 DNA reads TGTGCCAGCAGAAAGAACACTGAAGCTTTCTTT.

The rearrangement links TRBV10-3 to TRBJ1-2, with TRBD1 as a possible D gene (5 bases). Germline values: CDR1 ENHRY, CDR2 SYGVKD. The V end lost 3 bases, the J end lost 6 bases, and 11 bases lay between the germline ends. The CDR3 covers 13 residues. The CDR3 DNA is TGTGCCATCAGTGACGAGGGGCAAGATGGCTACACCTTC. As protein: CAISDEGQDGYTF.

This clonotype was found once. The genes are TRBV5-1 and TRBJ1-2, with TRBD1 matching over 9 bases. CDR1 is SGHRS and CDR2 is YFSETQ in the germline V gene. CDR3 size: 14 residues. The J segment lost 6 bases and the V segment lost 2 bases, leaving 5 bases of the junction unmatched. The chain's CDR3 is CASSFQGQGNGYTF. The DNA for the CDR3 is TGCGCCAGCAGCTTTCAGGGACAGGGTAATGGCTACACCTTC.

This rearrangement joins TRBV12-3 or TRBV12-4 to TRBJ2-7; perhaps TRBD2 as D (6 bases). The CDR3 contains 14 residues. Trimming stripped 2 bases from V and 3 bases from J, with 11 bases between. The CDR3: CASSLWGRSYEQYF. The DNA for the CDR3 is TGTGCCAGCAGTTTATGGGGGAGGAGCTACGAGCAGTACTTC.

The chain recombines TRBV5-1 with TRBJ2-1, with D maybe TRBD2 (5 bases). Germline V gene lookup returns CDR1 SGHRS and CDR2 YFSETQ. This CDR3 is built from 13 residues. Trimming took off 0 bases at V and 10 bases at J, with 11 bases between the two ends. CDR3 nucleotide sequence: TGCGCCAGCAGCTTGGGGGAGATCGGGGAGCAGTTCTTC. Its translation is CASSLGEIGEQFF.

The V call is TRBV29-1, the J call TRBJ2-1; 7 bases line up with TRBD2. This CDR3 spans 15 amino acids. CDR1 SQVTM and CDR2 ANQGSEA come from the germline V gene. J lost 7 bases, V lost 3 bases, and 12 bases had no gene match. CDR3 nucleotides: TGCAGCGTTGACGGGTGGCGGGAGAATGGGAATGAGCAGTTCTTC. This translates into CSVDGWRENGNEQFF.

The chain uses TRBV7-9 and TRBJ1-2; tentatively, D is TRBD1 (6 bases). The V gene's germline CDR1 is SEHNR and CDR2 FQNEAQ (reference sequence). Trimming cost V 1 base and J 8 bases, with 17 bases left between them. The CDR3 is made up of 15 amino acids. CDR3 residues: CASSLVGRGQRGYTF. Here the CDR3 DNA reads TGTGCCAGCAGCTTAGTCGGCAGGGGACAACGAGGCTACACCTTC.

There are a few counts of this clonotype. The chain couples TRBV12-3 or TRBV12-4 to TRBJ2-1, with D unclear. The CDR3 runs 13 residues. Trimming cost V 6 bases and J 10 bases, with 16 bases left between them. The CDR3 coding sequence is TGTGCCAGCAGGTACGCCGTTGATAGCGAGCAGTTCTTC. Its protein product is CASRYAVDSEQFF.

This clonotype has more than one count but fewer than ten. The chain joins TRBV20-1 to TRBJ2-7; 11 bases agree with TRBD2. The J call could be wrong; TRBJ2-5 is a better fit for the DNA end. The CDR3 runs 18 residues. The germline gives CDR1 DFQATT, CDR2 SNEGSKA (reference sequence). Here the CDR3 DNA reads TGCAGTGCTCGCCGGCTAGCGGGGGGCCCGACCAGGGGAGAGACCCAGTACTTC. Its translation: CSARRLAGGPTRGETQYF.

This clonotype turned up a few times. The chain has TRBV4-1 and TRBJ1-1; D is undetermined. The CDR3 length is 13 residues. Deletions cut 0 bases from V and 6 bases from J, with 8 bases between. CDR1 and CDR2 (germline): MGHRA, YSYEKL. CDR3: CASSQEGDPEAFF. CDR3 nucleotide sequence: TGCGCCAGCAGCCAAGAGGGTGATCCTGAAGCTTTCTTT.

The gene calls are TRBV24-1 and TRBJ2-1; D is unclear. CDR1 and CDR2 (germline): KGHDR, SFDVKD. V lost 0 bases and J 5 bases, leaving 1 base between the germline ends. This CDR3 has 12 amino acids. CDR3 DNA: TGTGCCACCAGTGATTTGGACAATGAGCAGTTCTTC. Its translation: CATSDLDNEQFF.

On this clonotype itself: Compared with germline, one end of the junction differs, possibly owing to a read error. CDR3 protein: CAGSPRWGSSYNEQFF. CDR3 DNA: TGCGCCGGCAGCCCCCGATGGGGGAGCTCCTACAATGAGCAGTTCTTC. The genes are TRBV5-1 and TRBJ2-1, with D possibly being TRBD1 or TRBD2 (5 bases each). Germline loops: CDR1 SGHRS, CDR2 YFSETQ. CDR3 length: 16 amino acids.

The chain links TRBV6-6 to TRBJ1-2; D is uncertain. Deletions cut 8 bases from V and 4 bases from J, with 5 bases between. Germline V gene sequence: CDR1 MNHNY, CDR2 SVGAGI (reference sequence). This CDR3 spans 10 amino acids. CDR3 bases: TGTGCCAGCGACCTCTATGGCTACACCTTC. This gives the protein CASDLYGYTF.

The CDR3 loop is CSASGPAGTSGGSTDTQYF. The DNA of the CDR3 is TGCAGTGCTAGTGGGCCGGCCGGGACTAGCGGGGGTAGCACAGATACGCAGTATTTT. This chain uses TRBV20-1 with TRBJ2-3, with 14 bases that match TRBD2. This CDR3 spans 19 amino acids. The ends lost 3 bases at V and 0 bases at J; junction bases unmatched: 11. The germline V gene has CDR1 DFQATT and CDR2 SNEGSKA (reference sequence).

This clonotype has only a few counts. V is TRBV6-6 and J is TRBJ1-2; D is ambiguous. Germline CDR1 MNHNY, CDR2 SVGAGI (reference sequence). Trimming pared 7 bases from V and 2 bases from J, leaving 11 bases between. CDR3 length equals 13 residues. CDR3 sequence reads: CASTETDNYGYTF. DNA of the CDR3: TGTGCCAGCACCGAGACGGACAACTATGGCTACACCTTC.

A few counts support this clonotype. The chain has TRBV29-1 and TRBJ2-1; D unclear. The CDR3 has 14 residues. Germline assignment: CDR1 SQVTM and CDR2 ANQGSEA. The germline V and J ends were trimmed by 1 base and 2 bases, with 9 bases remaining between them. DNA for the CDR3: TGCAGCGTTGAAGTTCTAGTCCCCTACAATGAGCAGTTCTTC. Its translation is CSVEVLVPYNEQFF.

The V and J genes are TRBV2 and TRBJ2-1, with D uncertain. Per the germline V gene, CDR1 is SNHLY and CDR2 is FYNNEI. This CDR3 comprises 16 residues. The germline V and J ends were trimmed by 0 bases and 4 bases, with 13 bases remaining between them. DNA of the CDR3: TGTGCCAGCAGTGAAGCGTTGGGATCGGGTTACAATGAGCAGTTCTTC. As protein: CASSEALGSGYNEQFF.

The CDR3 reads CASSRLIGANTGELFF. The CDR3 coding sequence is TGTGCCAGCAGCAGACTAATCGGGGCGAACACCGGGGAGCTGTTTTTT. The V call is TRBV12-3 or TRBV12-4, the J call TRBJ2-2, with a tentative D call TRBD2 (5 bases). Trimming stripped 6 bases from V and 0 bases from J, with 14 bases between. This CDR3 region has 16 residues.